A single sample gave rise to the 4 T cell receptor beta chains below, sequenced in a study of patients and donors after allogeneic stem cell transplantation. TCRdb re-called the RT-PCR reads through MiXCR, storing one row per CDR3 protein. Here the sample spans about 57,000 distinct CDR3 sequences, roughly 15% being singletons. The sequenced sample consisted of blood, either unsorted or a sorted T cell fraction (not recorded which). These receptors were taken from a human donor who was either an allogeneic HSCT recipient or a stem cell or donor lymphocyte infusion donor (not recorded which). It is not recorded whose cells these are; they may come from a transplant donor.

The genes are TRBV10-3 and TRBJ2-7; D remains unclear. The ends were cut back, 5 bases at V and 4 bases at J, with 15 bases in the middle. CDR3 length equals 14 residues. The V gene's germline CDR1 is ENHRY and CDR2 SYGVKD. Here the CDR3 reads CAISFGPALYEQYF. The CDR3 DNA reads as TGTGCCATCAGTTTCGGACCCGCCCTTTACGAGCAGTACTTC.

The sample holds a few counts of this clonotype. The chain is built from TRBV4-2 and TRBJ2-7; 9 bases fit TRBD2. Trimming took 0 bases from V and 4 from J; bases not matched to a gene: 7. CDR1 and CDR2 from the germline V gene are LGHNA and YNFKEQ. This CDR3 is built from 16 residues. The DNA of the CDR3 is TGTGCCAGCAGCCAAGAGAGGGGACTAGCCGATTACGAGCAGTACTTC. Its translation: CASSQERGLADYEQYF.

This clonotype was counted between two and nine times. The chain uses TRBV15 and TRBJ1-2, with unresolved D. V lost 9 bases and J lost 6, with 11 bases in between. The germline CDR1 and CDR2 sequences are LNHNV and YYDKDF (reference sequence). The length of the CDR3 is 11 residues. The CDR3: CATLDGDGYTF. The CDR3 DNA follows: TGTGCCACACTGGACGGCGATGGCTACACCTTC.

This chain connects TRBV9 to TRBJ2-2, with 7 bases lining up with TRBD1. V lost 0 bases, J lost 3 bases, and 2 bases stayed unmatched. This CDR3 is 15 amino acids long. Germline V gene data show CDR1 as SGDLS and CDR2 as YYNGEE. CDR3: CASSVVGQYTGELFF. CDR3 nucleotides: TGTGCCAGCAGCGTAGTGGGACAGTACACCGGGGAGCTGTTTTTT.